The 19 T cell receptor beta chains below come from one sample, sequenced in a study of blood T cell repertoires in COVID-19. Measured with immunoSEQ multiplex PCR; TCRdb has only the in-frame clones, and not every one. The table lists tens of thousands of clones, 90% to 95% of them singletons. Sequencing was carried out using peripheral blood. Receptors were obtained from a man in his 60s with active or convalescent COVID-19.

This chain joins TRBV7-2 and TRBJ1-5; D ambiguous. Per germline, CDR1 SGHTA and CDR2 FQGNSA. V was shortened by 3 bases and J by 4 bases, with 10 bases between the two germline ends. The CDR3 loop spans 14 amino acids. The CDR3 loop is CASSFSQINQPQHF. The DNA for the CDR3 is TGTGCCAGCAGCTTCTCACAGATTAATCAGCCCCAGCATTTT.

The chain employs TRBV6-1 and TRBJ2-7, with D perhaps matching TRBD2 (5 bases). Germline V gene sequence: CDR1 MNHNS, CDR2 SASEGT. V lost 3 bases and J lost 0, with 15 bases in between. CDR3 size: 16 residues. CDR3 nucleotide sequence: TGTGCCAGCAGTGAGTCCGGGATGATGAGCTCCTACGAGCAGTACTTC. Its translation is CASSESGMMSSYEQYF.

The rearrangement links TRBV29-1 to TRBJ2-2, with D tentatively TRBD1 (5 bases). The CDR3 runs 13 residues. The germline V and J ends were trimmed by 1 base and 4 bases, with 7 bases remaining between them. Germline CDR1 and CDR2: SQVTM and ANQGSEA. The CDR3, as DNA: TGCAGCGTTGAAGTCAGGGCCACCGGGGAGCTGTTTTTT. Encoded protein: CSVEVRATGELFF.

V and J are TRBV18 and TRBJ2-7; 11 bases line up with TRBD2. CDR3 length: 16 residues. CDR1 and CDR2 from the germline V gene are KGHSH and LQKENI. The ends lost 3 bases at V and 0 bases at J; junction bases unmatched: 4. The CDR3 region has the DNA TGTGCCAGCTCACCGTCGGGACTAGCGGCCTCCTACGAGCAGTACTTC. Protein sequence: CASSPSGLAASYEQYF.

The chain combines TRBV5-1 with TRBJ2-2; D may be TRBD1 (6 bases). This CDR3 has 15 residues. V dropped 0 bases and J dropped 5 bases, with 11 bases sitting between them. Germline V gives CDR1 SGHRS, CDR2 YFSETQ. The CDR3 protein is CASSLEGGRTGELFF. Written as DNA, the CDR3 is TGCGCCAGCAGCTTGGAAGGGGGTCGGACCGGGGAGCTGTTTTTT.

This clone was found once. CDR3 sequence (DNA): TGTGCCAGCAGTTTGGGTGTTAAGGCGGGAGGGCCTGGAGGAGTCTACAATGAGCAGTTCTTC. Protein sequence: CASSLGVKAGGPGGVYNEQFF. The chain uses TRBV28 and TRBJ2-1; 9 nucleotides line up with TRBD2. Per the germline V gene, CDR1 is MDHEN and CDR2 is SYDVKM. The CDR3 is 21 amino acids. The ends lost 3 bases at V and 3 bases at J; junction bases unmatched: 21.

The chain combines TRBV9 with TRBJ2-7, with TRBD1 identical over 9 bases. V was clipped by 3 bases and J by 5 bases; unmatched bases: 3. Germline V gene sequence: CDR1 SGDLS, CDR2 YYNGEE. This CDR3 is built from 13 residues. CDR3 nucleotide sequence: TGTGCCAGCAGCGCAAGACAGGGGGACGAGCAGTACTTC. Translated: CASSARQGDEQYF.

This sequence joins TRBV5-4 and TRBJ1-1; D is unclear. The CDR3 covers 13 residues. V was trimmed by 2 bases and J by 7 bases, leaving 12 bases between them. Germline-derived CDR1 and CDR2 are SGHNT and YYREEE (reference sequence). The CDR3 sequence is CASSLVPEDEAFF. As DNA, the CDR3 is TGTGCCAGCAGCTTAGTCCCCGAGGATGAAGCTTTCTTT.

The chain uses TRBV3-1 (or the pseudogene TRBV3-2) and TRBJ1-1, with 11 positions matching TRBD1. In germline, CDR1 is LGHDT, CDR2 YNNKEL (reference sequence). V was pared by 3 bases and J by 5 bases, with 2 bases of the junction left unmatched. This CDR3 region has 14 residues. The CDR3 region is CASSQRDRGTEAFF. Here the CDR3 DNA reads TGTGCCAGCAGCCAGCGGGACAGGGGGACTGAAGCTTTCTTT.

The chain employs TRBV28 and TRBJ2-7, with TRBD1 matching 10 bases. The germline gives CDR1 MDHEN, CDR2 SYDVKM. The CDR3 consists of 16 residues. Trimming took 4 bases from V and 7 from J; bases not matched to a gene: 13. This chain's CDR3 is CASSSGTLGTGEEQYF. DNA of the CDR3: TGTGCCAGCAGTTCGGGCACGCTCGGGACAGGGGAGGAGCAGTACTTC. The full variable domain, in which reference TRBV28 and TRBJ2-7 provide the parts outside the CDR3, is DVKVTQSSRYLVKRTGEKVFLECVQDMDHENMFWYRQDPGLGLRLIYFSYDVKMKEKGDIPEGYSVSREKKERFSLILESASTNQTSMYLCASSSGTLGTGEEQYFGPGTRLTVT.

The rearrangement joins TRBV27 to TRBJ2-1, with TRBD2 matching over 9 bases. Germline values: CDR1 MNHEY, CDR2 SMNVEV (reference sequence). This CDR3 is 16 amino acids long. V gave up 5 bases and J gave up 3 bases; unmatched junction bases: 8. The CDR3 loop is CASSESRGGGYNEQFF. The CDR3 region has the DNA TGTGCCAGCAGTGAGTCGCGGGGGGGAGGCTACAATGAGCAGTTCTTC.

This chain connects TRBV3-1 (or the pseudogene TRBV3-2) to TRBJ1-5, with D uncertain. Germline assignment: CDR1 LGHDT and CDR2 YNNKEL (reference sequence). V lost 4 bases and J lost 3, with 7 bases in between. The CDR3 has 13 residues. The chain's CDR3 is CASSPQVNQPQHF. CDR3 coding DNA: TGTGCCAGCAGCCCCCAGGTCAATCAGCCCCAGCATTTT.

The chain employs TRBV7-3 and TRBJ2-2; tentatively, D is TRBD1 (5 bases). From germline, CDR1 is SGHTA and CDR2 FQGTGA. The germline V and J ends were trimmed by 7 bases and 6 bases, with 12 bases remaining between them. This CDR3 is 13 amino acids long. This CDR3 is CASTRRGSGELFF. CDR3 DNA: TGTGCCAGCACCAGAAGGGGCTCCGGGGAGCTGTTTTTT.

The chain is built from TRBV27 and TRBJ1-1; the D is unclear. V was shortened by 2 bases and J by 11 bases, with 15 bases between the two germline ends. The V gene's germline CDR1 is MNHEY and CDR2 SMNVEV (reference sequence). This CDR3 comprises 13 residues. This chain's CDR3 is CASSLMRSGFAFF. CDR3 sequence (DNA): TGTGCCAGCAGTTTAATGAGGTCCGGGTTCGCTTTCTTT.

The chain couples TRBV12-3 or TRBV12-4 to TRBJ1-1; 7 bases are shared with TRBD1. The CDR3 runs 13 residues. V lost 6 bases to trimming and J lost 2 bases; unmatched junction nucleotides: 3. CDR3 in amino acids: CASRGQQNTEAFF. Written as DNA, the CDR3 is TGTGCCAGCAGGGGACAGCAAAACACTGAAGCTTTCTTT.

The V call is TRBV28, the J call TRBJ1-1, with 8 bases matching TRBD1. The CDR3 runs 16 residues. V trimming: 11 bases; J trimming: 0 bases; junction bases outside the gene matches: 14. Germline values: CDR1 MDHEN, CDR2 SYDVKM. CDR3 in amino acids: CAAYDRGVGVNTEAFF. The CDR3 nucleotides read TGTGCCGCCTATGACAGGGGAGTAGGCGTGAACACTGAAGCTTTCTTT.

This chain connects TRBV5-6 to TRBJ1-6; no clear D gene. The CDR3 covers 13 residues. V gave up 0 bases and J gave up 7 bases, with 5 bases separating them. Germline CDR1 is SGHDT and CDR2 is YYEEEE. CDR3 DNA: TGTGCCAGCAGCTTGGACAAGAATTCACCCCTCCACTTT. The encoded protein is CASSLDKNSPLHF. Together with reference TRBV5-6 and TRBJ1-6, the CDR3 gives the full variable domain: DAGVTQSPTHLIKTRGQQVTLRCSPKSGHDTVSWYQQALGQGPQFIFQYYEEEERQRGNFPDRFSGHQFPNYSSELNVNALLLGDSALYLCASSLDKNSPLHFGNGTRLTVT.

This sequence joins TRBV7-2 and TRBJ2-7; 9 bases are shared with TRBD1. The CDR3 sequence is 13 residues long. V lost 7 bases and J lost 6; bases outside the gene matches: 7. Germline CDR1 reads SGHTA; CDR2 reads FQGNSA. CDR3 sequence reads: CASTLGQGAEQYF. Here the CDR3 DNA reads TGTGCCAGCACCTTGGGACAGGGAGCCGAGCAGTACTTC.

The chain is built from TRBV11-3 and TRBJ2-7; TRBD2 is a possible D gene (5 bases). Germline V lookup: CDR1 SGHNT, CDR2 YENEEA. Deletions cut 4 bases from V and 4 bases from J, with 11 bases between. The CDR3 is 13 amino acids. Here the CDR3 reads CASSSDGDYEQYF. CDR3 DNA: TGTGCCAGCAGCTCGGACGGGGATTACGAGCAGTACTTC.